A single T cell receptor (beta chain) is shown here with its context. This clone counts as medium-sized (0.01 to 0.1%). No antigen is known for it. One base away there is no much larger clone; base qualities are not given. V lost 4 bases and J lost 4 bases, and the count of bases not matched to a germline gene is 7. Reading from cysteine to phenylalanine, the CDR3 counts 14 amino acids. Only CDR3 DNA is held: 42 bases, read in frame from base 1. The germline V gene supplies CDR1 SGHDT and CDR2 YYEEEE. This sample is part of a study of OX40 agonist ivuxolimab in advanced cancers. In the study overall: Ivuxolimab was a fully human IgG2 agonistic monoclonal antibody targeting the costimulatory receptor OX40 (CD134). Intravenous ivuxolimab was administered to patients every 2 weeks at six dose levels: 0.01, 0.1, 0.3, 1.5, 3 and 10 mg/kg. Peripheral TCRbeta sequencing aimed to test whether ivuxolimab altered TCR sequence diversity and caused clonal T-cell expansion. The dose-escalation cohort was about 87% male with a mean age of 60 years, ranging from roughly 20 to 85. The paper reports the monotherapy dose-escalation portion (N of about 54 patients) of the phase I ivuxolimab trial. Of the approximately 53 patients in dose escalation, about 20 had hepatocellular carcinoma, some 15 had melanoma, 9 had renal cell carcinoma and 9 had head and neck cancer. Prior anti-PD-1, anti-PD-L1 or anti-CTLA-4 therapy was permitted, and checkpoint inhibitors had been received by 40% to 50% of dose-escalation patients. Three dose-escalation patients achieved partial responses, one with hepatocellular carcinoma and two with cutaneous melanoma.

Summary of the overall study and its limitations: After ivuxolimab, expanded clones were on average more numerous among CD8+ T cells than among CD4+ T cells. The antigen specificity of the peripheral T cells that underwent clonal expansion was not determined. Clonal expansion of both CD4+ and CD8+ blood T cells was observed from baseline to week 6 at doses 0.1 to 3.0 mg/kg. In partial responders in the 0.1-3.0 mg/kg groups, normalized peripheral clonal expansion was found to be among the lowest, especially among CD8+ T cells. Low levels of normalized T-cell clonal expansion were also shown by some nonresponding patients.

Patients with a history of autoimmune disease or receiving systemic immunosuppression were excluded from the trial. In every dose cohort, peripheral blood was drawn for TCR sequencing at baseline, cycle 4 day 1, and cycle 7 day 1. Samples came from an open-label, multicenter, first-in-human phase I dose-escalation trial of ivuxolimab. Adults with locally advanced or metastatic melanoma, renal cell, hepatocellular, or head and neck squamous cell carcinoma were enrolled in the trial. CD4+ and CD8+ T cells were sorted separately from peripheral blood before TCR sequencing. For sequencing of the TCRbeta CDR3 region, genomic DNA was extracted from the sorted cells. The immunoSEQ Assay was used for sequencing of TCRbeta CDR3 regions. What TCRdb holds here is the immuneACCESS table cut down to in-frame rearrangements. Part of the clones is not present; checked against another copy, under half of the missing clones reflect an unresolved V gene, and the others are unexplained. The sample table shows 55,000 to 75,000 clones, and roughly nine tenths are seen once. Clones ranked in the top ten supply less than 5% of the sample.

The source material was CD4+ or CD8+ T cells sorted from blood, sampled in a trial of the OX40 agonist ivuxolimab. Here the chain combines TRBV5-6 and TRBJ1-1; TRBD1 lines up with 7 middle nucleotides. This sequence originates from an adult with an advanced solid tumor such as melanoma, head and neck, liver or kidney cancer. The CDR3 has the sequence CASSAATGLTEAFF. The DNA is TGTGCCAGCAGCGCAGCGACAGGGCTCACTGAAGCTTTCTTT.